One sample yielded the 30 T cell receptor beta chains listed below, sequenced in a study of cytomegalovirus exposure and HLA in healthy donors. The PCR had 60 Vbeta and 13 Jbeta primers. Assay used: immunoSEQ multiplex PCR; TCRdb lists only in-frame clones, some missing. This sample carries about 140,000 clones, about three quarters of them seen once, and the ten largest clones take 1.5% to 2%. The specimen was PBMCs. Receptors were obtained from a female donor in good health and CMV-seronegative.

This clone was picked up a small number of times. CDR3 in amino acids: CASKGTGGTEAFF. CDR3 sequence (DNA): TGTGCCAGCAAGGGGACAGGGGGCACTGAAGCTTTCTTT. The chain uses TRBV5-4 and TRBJ1-1, with 11 bases identical to TRBD1. This CDR3 has 13 residues. Germline-derived CDR1 and CDR2 are SGHNT and YYREEE (reference sequence). V gave up 6 bases and J gave up 4 bases; unmatched junction bases: 2.

The rearrangement joins TRBV29-1 to TRBJ2-2, with 7 bases fitting TRBD1. The germline CDR1 and CDR2 sequences are SQVTM and ANQGSEA. Germline trimming cut 7 bases from V and 3 bases from J; bases unmatched to any gene: 8. This CDR3 comprises 14 residues. DNA of the CDR3: TGCAGCGGGAGACAGGGAGAGTACACCGGGGAGCTGTTTTTT. Translated, it gives CSGRQGEYTGELFF.

This clone was detected only a few times. The CDR3 reads CATEEEKLFF. The CDR3 nucleotides are TGTGCCACGGAGGAGGAAAAACTGTTTTTT. This rearrangement joins TRBV6-1 to TRBJ1-4; no clear D. Trimming took 10 bases from V and 8 from J, leaving 8 bases between them. This CDR3 comprises 10 residues. Germline assignment: CDR1 MNHNS and CDR2 SASEGT.

This clone was found a few times. V is TRBV25-1 and J is TRBJ1-5, with a weak D call TRBD1 (5 bases). The CDR3 extends over 14 amino acids. Between the trimmed V and J ends, which lost 4 bases and 1 base, there was a span of 8 bases. Germline CDR1 and CDR2: MGHDK and SYGVNS. In DNA form, the CDR3 reads TGTGCCAGCAGTGGACGGGGGAGCAATCAGCCCCAGCATTTT. Translating it yields CASSGRGSNQPQHF.

The rearrangement uses TRBV6-5 and TRBJ2-1; the D gene is possibly TRBD2 (6 bases). The V and J ends lost 7 bases and 5 bases respectively, with 9 bases between them. Germline loops: CDR1 MNHEY, CDR2 SVGAGI. The length of the CDR3 is 12 residues. The CDR3 DNA sequence: TGTGCCAGCACCGGGAGAGACAATGAGCAGTTCTTC. Translating it yields CASTGRDNEQFF.

The chain combines TRBV19 with TRBJ1-2; 7 nucleotides line up with TRBD1. The germline CDR1 and CDR2 sequences are LNHDA and SQIVND (reference sequence). V was clipped by 2 bases and J by 5 bases; unmatched bases: 11. This CDR3 contains 16 residues. Here the CDR3 DNA reads TGTGCCAGTAGTATAATGAGCCGACAGGGAGGATATGGCTACACCTTC. Translation gives CASSIMSRQGGYGYTF. Full variable domain (remainder filled in from reference TRBV19 and TRBJ1-2): DGGITQSPKYLFRKEGQNVTLSCEQNLNHDAMYWYRQDPGQGLRLIYYSQIVNDFQKGDIAEGYSVSREKKESFPLTVTSAQKNPTAFYLCASSIMSRQGGYGYTFGSGTRLTVV.

This clone was observed a handful of times. The chain carries TRBV9 and TRBJ1-6; D is perhaps TRBD1 (5 bases). The CDR3 contains 15 residues. V was shortened by 1 base and J by 6 bases, with 11 bases between the two germline ends. The V gene's germline CDR1 is SGDLS and CDR2 YYNGEE. Here the CDR3 reads CASSVRDGGNSPLHF. DNA of the CDR3: TGTGCCAGCAGCGTACGGGACGGGGGTAATTCACCCCTCCACTTT.

The chain joins TRBV5-1 to TRBJ2-1, with a weak D call TRBD2 (6 bases). The V end was cut by 0 bases, the J end by 0 bases, with 19 bases between. Germline CDR1 reads SGHRS; CDR2 reads YFSETQ. The CDR3 has 19 residues. In DNA form, the CDR3 reads TGCGCCAGCAGCTTGGTCGGTCGGGGGAAAGGAAACTCCTACAATGAGCAGTTCTTC. Its protein is CASSLVGRGKGNSYNEQFF. Full variable domain (outside the CDR3, taken from reference TRBV5-1 and TRBJ2-1): KAGVTQTPRYLIKTRGQQVTLSCSPISGHRSVSWYQQTPGQGLQFLFEYFSETQRNKGNFPGRFSGRQFSNSRSEMNVSTLELGDSALYLCASSLVGRGKGNSYNEQFFGPGTRLTVL.

The chain has TRBV27 and TRBJ2-5, with 7 nucleotides matching TRBD2. CDR3 length equals 13 residues. V shed 4 bases, J shed 9 bases, and the junction held 8 bases outside the gene matches. Germline V gives CDR1 MNHEY, CDR2 SMNVEV (reference sequence). In DNA form, the CDR3 reads TGTGCCAGCAGTTCAGGGTCCCGGGGGGCCCAGTACTTC. Encoded protein: CASSSGSRGAQYF.

J is TRBJ2-5 and V is TRBV29-1; 9 bases map to TRBD2. With 4 bases clipped from V and 5 bases from J, the junction kept 5 bases outside the gene matches. The germline gives CDR1 SQVTM, CDR2 ANQGSEA. The CDR3 is 13 amino acids. Here the CDR3 DNA reads TGCAGCGTTGGGCGGGGGGGGCGGGAGACCCAGTACTTC. This translates into CSVGRGGRETQYF.

The V gene is TRBV28, the J gene TRBJ2-7, with D possibly being TRBD2 (6 bases). V was cut by 6 bases and J by 2 bases, with 14 bases left in between. Germline CDR1 reads MDHEN; CDR2 reads SYDVKM. CDR3 length equals 14 residues. The CDR3 is CASSAIRGTYEQYF. Here the CDR3 DNA reads TGTGCCAGCAGCGCAATACGGGGGACCTACGAGCAGTACTTC.

The genes are TRBV6-4 and TRBJ2-1; 14 bases are shared with TRBD2. Unmatched junction bases numbered 3, after V lost 4 bases and J lost 10 bases. CDR1 and CDR2 from the germline V gene are MRHNA and SNTAGT. The CDR3 sequence is 14 residues long. This CDR3 reads CASSGLAGGGEQFF. The CDR3 DNA reads TGTGCCAGCAGTGGACTAGCGGGGGGGGGCGAGCAGTTCTTC.

The V gene is TRBV5-1, the J gene TRBJ2-3; TRBD2 matches 11 bases. The germline V gene encodes CDR1 SGHRS and CDR2 YFSETQ. This CDR3 region has 16 residues. Trimming removed 4 bases from V and 2 bases from J; junction bases left unmatched: 6. The CDR3 DNA sequence: TGCGCCAGCAGCAGAGGGACTAGCGGTAACACAGATACGCAGTATTTT. Its protein product is CASSRGTSGNTDTQYF.

CDR3 protein: CASRGWGNNQPQHF. CDR3 DNA sequence: TGTGCCAGCAGGGGTTGGGGCAACAATCAGCCCCAGCATTTT. The gene calls are TRBV27 and TRBJ1-5; D is perhaps TRBD1 (5 bases). The germline V and J ends were trimmed by 6 bases and 3 bases, with 12 bases remaining between them. This CDR3 has 14 residues. Germline V gives CDR1 MNHEY, CDR2 SMNVEV (reference sequence).

This clone was counted once. The chain employs TRBV27 and TRBJ2-1; TRBD1 agrees at 10 bases. Trimming at V came to 1 base and at J to 2 bases, leaving 5 bases not matched to a gene. Germline V gene lookup returns CDR1 MNHEY and CDR2 SMNVEV (reference sequence). CDR3 length: 17 amino acids. CDR3 bases: TGTGCCAGCAGTTTATACCCCGACAGGGGGCCCTACAATGAGCAGTTCTTC. Protein sequence: CASSLYPDRGPYNEQFF.

The rearrangement links TRBV5-3 to TRBJ1-2; the D is unclear. TRBV5-3 carries the ORF label, with uncertain function. Trimming pared 4 bases from V and 13 bases from J, leaving 5 bases between. The CDR3 is 8 amino acids. DNA of the CDR3: TGTGCCAGAAGCCCCCGCACCTTC. Protein product: CARSPRTF.

This chain uses TRBV19 with TRBJ2-7; 8 bases fit TRBD1. Unmatched junction bases numbered 7, after V lost 5 bases and J lost 1 base. The V gene's germline CDR1 is LNHDA and CDR2 SQIVND (reference sequence). The CDR3 runs to 15 residues. CDR3 nucleotide sequence: TGTGCCAGTAGTTTCGACAGGGGAGGTTCCTACGAGCAGTACTTC. It codes for CASSFDRGGSYEQYF. Drawing the rest from reference TRBV19 and TRBJ2-7, the complete variable domain is DGGITQSPKYLFRKEGQNVTLSCEQNLNHDAMYWYRQDPGQGLRLIYYSQIVNDFQKGDIAEGYSVSREKKESFPLTVTSAQKNPTAFYLCASSFDRGGSYEQYFGPGTRLTVT.

This clone has more than one count but fewer than ten. V usage is TRBV25-1 and J usage is TRBJ2-2; 7 bases fit TRBD1. The CDR3 length is 15 residues. Germline V gene data show CDR1 as MGHDK and CDR2 as SYGVNS. The trim removed 4 bases at V and 7 bases at J, leaving 9 bases unmatched. In DNA, the CDR3 is TGTGCCAGCAGTGCCACCGACAGGGCCGGCGGGGAGCTGTTTTTT. Amino acids: CASSATDRAGGELFF.

The V and J genes are TRBV18 and TRBJ2-1, with D possibly matching TRBD1 (5 bases). Trimming took 3 bases from V and 9 from J, leaving 15 bases between them. The CDR3 sequence is 14 residues long. Germline lookup yields CDR1 KGHSH and CDR2 LQKENI. The CDR3 sequence is CASSPPSGAGEQFF. The CDR3 DNA sequence: TGTGCCAGCTCACCCCCTTCTGGGGCAGGTGAGCAGTTCTTC.

The gene calls are TRBV21-1 and TRBJ1-2. TRBV21-1 corresponds to a pseudogene. CDR3 length: 13 residues. CDR3: CASSKGAGYGYTF. The CDR3 nucleotides are TGTGCCAGCAGCAAGGGCGCGGGATATGGCTACACCTTC.

A remark on this clone: The sample has other DNA sequences that encode this CDR3 too. The chain is built from TRBV5-1 and TRBJ2-1, with D possibly matching TRBD2 (6 bases). The germline gives CDR1 SGHRS, CDR2 YFSETQ. Trimming took off 0 bases at V and 1 base at J, with 14 bases between the two ends. CDR3 length: 17 amino acids. CDR3 protein: CASSLALLALSYNEQFF. For the CDR3, the DNA is TGCGCCAGCAGCTTGGCCCTGCTAGCGCTGTCCTACAATGAGCAGTTCTTC.

The chain uses TRBV7-2 and TRBJ2-7; weak D call: TRBD1 (5 bases). CDR1 and CDR2 from the germline V gene are SGHTA and FQGNSA. The V and J ends lost 5 bases and 5 bases respectively, with 16 bases between them. CDR3 size: 14 residues. CDR3 loop: CASSHLGVADEQYF. The CDR3 DNA is TGTGCCAGCAGCCACCTAGGGGTTGCCGACGAGCAGTACTTC.

V usage is TRBV14 and J usage is TRBJ1-1, with 8 bases fitting TRBD1. Trimming at V came to 5 bases and at J to 1 base, leaving 0 bases not matched to a gene. CDR3 length: 13 amino acids. Germline V lookup: CDR1 SGHDN, CDR2 FVKESK. The CDR3 bases are TGTGCCAGCAGCGGACAGGGGAACACTGAAGCTTTCTTT. Translation: CASSGQGNTEAFF. Looking up the rest from reference TRBV14 and TRBJ1-1 gives the full variable domain: EAGVTQFPSHSVIEKGQTVTLRCDPISGHDNLYWYRRVMGKEIKFLLHFVKESKQDESGMPNNRFLAERTGGTYSTLKVQPAELEDSGVYFCASSGQGNTEAFFGQGTRLTVV.

This clone was found once. V usage is TRBV5-8 and J usage is TRBJ1-1; a possible D gene is TRBD1 (6 bases). From germline, CDR1 is SGHTS and CDR2 YDEGEE. CDR3 length: 15 amino acids. Trimming pared 4 bases from V and 4 bases from J, leaving 17 bases between. In DNA form, the CDR3 reads TGTGCCAGCAGCCGAATGCTTCAGGGGCCCACTGAAGCTTTCTTT. Amino acids: CASSRMLQGPTEAFF.

For the CDR3, the DNA is TGCGCCAGCAGACAGGGGTGGCGCGAGCAGTACTTC. This encodes CASRQGWREQYF. The chain recombines TRBV5-1 with TRBJ2-7, with 7 bases aligning to TRBD1. Germline CDR1 and CDR2: SGHRS and YFSETQ. Trimming took 5 bases from V and 6 from J; bases not matched to a gene: 5. The CDR3 spans 12 residues. Filled out from reference TRBV5-1 and TRBJ2-7, the complete variable domain reads KAGVTQTPRYLIKTRGQQVTLSCSPISGHRSVSWYQQTPGQGLQFLFEYFSETQRNKGNFPGRFSGRQFSNSRSEMNVSTLELGDSALYLCASRQGWREQYFGPGTRLTVT.

This chain uses TRBV4-2 with TRBJ1-2; unclear D gene. Looked up from germline, CDR1 is LGHNA and CDR2 is YNFKEQ. This CDR3 spans 12 amino acids. Between the trimmed V and J ends, which lost 1 base and 12 bases, there was a span of 12 bases. Here the CDR3 reads CASSQGKDGHTF. CDR3 nucleotides: TGTGCCAGCAGCCAAGGAAAGGATGGGCACACCTTC.

CDR3 sequence (DNA): TGTGCCAGCTCACCTTCAGGGAACAATCAGCCCCAGCATTTT. It encodes CASSPSGNNQPQHF. The rearrangement joins TRBV18 to TRBJ1-5, with TRBD1 as a possible D gene (5 bases). The CDR3 covers 14 residues. The germline V gene has CDR1 KGHSH and CDR2 LQKENI. Trimming took off 3 bases at V and 3 bases at J, with 9 bases between the two ends.

The CDR3 bases are TGTGCCAACTTCTTCCTCGGGGGATCCTCTGGAAACACCATATATTTT. Its translation is CANFFLGGSSGNTIYF. The chain carries TRBV7-3 and TRBJ1-3, with D possibly matching TRBD1 (5 bases). The CDR3 loop spans 16 amino acids. Trimming removed 10 bases at V and 0 bases at J, with 19 bases between. Germline lookup yields CDR1 SGHTA and CDR2 FQGTGA.

V is TRBV4-1 and J is TRBJ2-2; D is unclear. This CDR3 comprises 16 residues. Trimming removed 2 bases at V and 4 bases at J, with 14 bases between. Germline CDR1 and CDR2: MGHRA and YSYEKL. CDR3 loop: CASSQYLGTSTGELFF. Written as DNA, the CDR3 is TGCGCCAGCAGCCAATATCTGGGCACCAGCACCGGGGAGCTGTTTTTT.

This clone was seen only once. The chain combines TRBV27 with TRBJ2-7; 7 bases map to TRBD1. CDR1 and CDR2 (germline): MNHEY, SMNVEV (reference sequence). This CDR3 is built from 14 residues. V lost 3 bases to trimming and J lost 2 bases; unmatched junction nucleotides: 4. CDR3 in amino acids: CASSLNRGAYEQYF. The CDR3 bases are TGTGCCAGCAGTTTGAACAGGGGCGCCTACGAGCAGTACTTC.